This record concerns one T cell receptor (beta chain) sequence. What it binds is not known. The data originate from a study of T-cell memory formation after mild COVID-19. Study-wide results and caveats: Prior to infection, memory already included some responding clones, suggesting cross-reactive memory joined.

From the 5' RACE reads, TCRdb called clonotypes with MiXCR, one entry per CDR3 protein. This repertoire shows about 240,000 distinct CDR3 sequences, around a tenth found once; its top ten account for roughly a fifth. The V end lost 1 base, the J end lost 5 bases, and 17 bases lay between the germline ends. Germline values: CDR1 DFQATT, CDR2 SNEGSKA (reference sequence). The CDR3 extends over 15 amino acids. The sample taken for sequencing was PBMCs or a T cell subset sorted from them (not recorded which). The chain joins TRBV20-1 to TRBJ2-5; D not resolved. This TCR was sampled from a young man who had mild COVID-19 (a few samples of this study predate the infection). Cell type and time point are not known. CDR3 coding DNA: TGCAGTGCTAGAGGATGGGTGGGCCCGCGGGAGACCCAGTACTTC. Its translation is CSARGWVGPRETQYF.